This entry is about one T cell receptor beta chain. V was clipped by 4 bases and J by 7 bases, with 10 bases between them. The CDR3 extends over 12 amino acids. The germline V gene has CDR1 LNHDA and CDR2 SQIVND (reference sequence). The sample belongs to a study of blood T cell repertoires in COVID-19. Original processing methods: The assay estimated nucleated cells by amplifying reference gene primers. Sequencing was performed with immunoSEQ multiplex PCR; in TCRdb, only in-frame clones are kept and a portion is missing. Clone size and the V and J calls come from that table; the DNA yielded D and trimming. This sample carries some 300,000 clones, approximately 90% of them seen once, and the ten largest clones take roughly 2.3%.

The specimen sequenced was peripheral blood. The chain is built from TRBV19 and TRBJ1-2, with D unresolved. The TCR sequence derives from a man aged 18 to 30 with active or convalescent COVID-19. In nucleotides, the CDR3 is TGTGCCAGTAGTACCGGACTGCTTGGCTACACCTTC. It translates to CASSTGLLGYTF. The variable domain in full, completed from reference TRBV19 and TRBJ1-2, reads DGGITQSPKYLFRKEGQNVTLSCEQNLNHDAMYWYRQDPGQGLRLIYYSQIVNDFQKGDIAEGYSVSREKKESFPLTVTSAQKNPTAFYLCASSTGLLGYTFGSGTRLTVV.